This T cell receptor beta chain was recovered during a study of blood T cell repertoires in COVID-19. Whole-study context: Italy, Spain and the United States were the sources of the convalescent and acute COVID-19 samples. T cells, B-cell-depleted T cells, or PBMCs supplied cDNA or gDNA.

Those who participated ranged in age from roughly 18 to 89 years and resided in some 24 US areas. Trimming removed 2 bases at V and 0 bases at J, with 11 bases between. In germline, CDR1 is MNHEY, CDR2 SVGAGI. The CDR3 extends over 16 amino acids. The assay was immunoSEQ multiplex PCR, and TCRdb's table has in-frame clones only and misses some. The sample comprises about 160,000 clones, about 85% of which are singletons, and about 5.7% rests with the top ten. The sequenced sample consisted of PBMCs or T cells enriched from blood (not recorded which). The chain is built from TRBV6-5 and TRBJ2-4; a weak D match, TRBD1 (5 bases). This TCR was sampled from a woman in her thirties or forties with acute COVID-19. The DNA for the CDR3 is TGTGCCAGCAGTTACGGGGCGAAGGGAGCCAAAAACATTCAGTACTTC. Translation gives CASSYGAKGAKNIQYF.